What follows describes a single T cell receptor beta chain. The protocol was immunoSEQ multiplex PCR, while the TCRdb copy is restricted to in-frame clones and leaves out a portion. Of approximately 150,000 clones listed, 89% were seen once; the top ten hold 2.5% to 3.5%. The data stem from a study of T cell responses to AZD1222 COVID-19 vaccine. V was pared by 4 bases and J by 9 bases, with 9 bases of the junction left unmatched. Germline CDR1 SGHNT, CDR2 YENEEA. The CDR3 consists of 14 residues. This TCR was recovered from an adult in good health. This chain uses TRBV11-3 with TRBJ2-5; 9 nucleotides align to TRBD1. Sequences were derived from peripheral blood, sampled on day 0 of AZD1222 vaccination. The CDR3 region has the DNA TGTGCCAGCAGCTCAGGACAGGGGCGGAATGCCCAGTACTTC. Amino acids: CASSSGQGRNAQYF.